This T cell receptor (beta chain) is from a study of blood T cells in healthy people across ages. Study observations and caveats: Among long-lived donors, naive CD4+ cells were more numerous and diversity higher than in aged donors. Per million T cells, the diversity of TCR beta decreased roughly linearly as age advanced.

Next came a second PCR, run for roughly 6 to 11 cycles, which used a sample-barcoded 5' primer along with a J-beta primer mix. No fewer than 3 million CDR3-containing paired-end reads came from each sample. TCRdb independently ran MiXCR on the 5' RACE reads; one entry per CDR3 protein. The sample carries 600,000 or so distinct CDR3 sequences, about 21% recorded once. Roughly 10 milliliters of peripheral blood were drawn from each donor. The CDR3 is 16 amino acids. J lost 0 bases, V lost 2 bases, and 7 bases had no gene match. The germline V gene encodes CDR1 SGHTA and CDR2 FQGNSA. To note about this clonotype: The antigen is not known.

This sequence originates from a man aged 65 to 79 in good health. The chain couples TRBV7-2 to TRBJ2-7; 7 bases fit TRBD2. The sample was blood. The chain's CDR3 is CASSLIASGFSYEQYF. The CDR3 nucleotides are TGTGCCAGCAGCTTAATAGCTAGCGGATTCTCCTACGAGCAGTACTTC.